The entry below describes one T cell receptor beta chain. This sample is drawn from a study of T-cell reconstitution after alpha-beta-depleted transplantation in children. CDR1 LNHNV and CDR2 YYDKDF come from the germline V gene (reference sequence). Trimming cost V 4 bases and J 8 bases, with 15 bases left between them. This CDR3 comprises 14 residues. For TCRbeta, the library was prepared with unique molecular identifiers. TCRdb passed the PCR reads through MiXCR, listing each CDR3 protein once. The table records approximately 93,000 distinct CDR3 sequences, roughly 8.4% of them present only once. Sequencing used PBMCs from the stem cell graft donor, obtained from the stem cell graft. V usage is TRBV15 and J usage is TRBJ2-4; D uncertain. This clonotype was obtained from a human donor who donated a stem cell graft to a child with congenital amegakaryocytic thrombocytopenia. The CDR3 sequence: CATSNSPGLDIQYF. CDR3 nucleotide sequence: TGTGCCACCAGCAATTCTCCCGGGTTGGACATTCAGTACTTC.